What follows describes a single T cell receptor (beta chain). This sample was taken from a study of radiation and T cells in renal cell carcinoma. Regarding time point: blood 2 weeks post-SBRT. Described treatment: 15 Gy SBRT to primary tumor, nephrectomy 4 weeks later. Method: immunoSEQ multiplex PCR; TCRdb's copy keeps in-frame clones and lacks some. This table holds roughly 80,000 clones, about 86% found once. This CDR3 contains 18 residues. The receptor's source is a woman in her 50s with renal cell carcinoma. The rearrangement uses TRBV21-1 and TRBJ1-2; the table's D gene call, TRBD1, was not cross checked with the DNA. TRBV21-1 is noted as a pseudogene. The sequences come from blood, collected from a patient whose treatment included radiotherapy and nephrectomy. The DNA of the CDR3 is TGTGCCAGCAGCAAAGGGACAGGGGGCGGATTCAGGTCTTATGGCTACACCTTC. Amino acid sequence: CASSKGTGGGFRSYGYTF.